This TCR beta chain was sequenced during a study of regulatory T cells in long-lasting Graves disease. Looking at the study overall: Graves' patients, newly diagnosed, had taken antithyroid drugs under 3 months.

Germline V gene lookup returns CDR1 SGHRS and CDR2 YFSETQ. The CDR3 runs to 15 residues. V was trimmed by 6 bases and J by 3 bases, leaving 15 bases between them. Time point: newly diagnosed GD, antithyroid drugs for less than 3 months. RNA from PBMCs was the source of the TCR library. Building of the TCR beta libraries involved iRepertoire HTBI primers and Arm-PCR of CDR3 regions. Original processing methods: Sequenced samples collectively carried approximately 58 TRBV and around 15 TRBJ segments. MiXCR was run by TCRdb on the multiplex PCR reads, yielding one entry per CDR3 protein. TCRdb, not the authors, supplied the V and J calls. The sample contains about 350,000 distinct CDR3 sequences, 15% to 20% of which appear only once. These sequences were also reported in another study, on T cells in Graves' hyperthyroidism and ophthalmopathy. That work adds: In patients aged 18 to 65, hyperthyroidism was newly diagnosed, with duration under 2 months. Researchers found most expanded thyroid clonotypes above 0.001 in blood as well.

The chain employs TRBV5-1 and TRBJ1-4; D ambiguous. The TCR was taken from a young woman with Graves disease. Sequencing was performed on peripheral blood mononuclear cells (PBMCs), taken at new diagnosis, from a patient treated with antithyroid drugs. The CDR3 here is CASNPGRAPNEKLFF. The CDR3 bases are TGCGCCAGCAATCCAGGACGAGCCCCTAATGAAAAACTGTTTTTT. Looking up the rest from reference TRBV5-1 and TRBJ1-4 gives the full variable domain: KAGVTQTPRYLIKTRGQQVTLSCSPISGHRSVSWYQQTPGQGLQFLFEYFSETQRNKGNFPGRFSGRQFSNSRSEMNVSTLELGDSALYLCASNPGRAPNEKLFFGSGTQLSVL.